This T cell receptor (beta chain) stems from a study of shared clonotypes between healthy human individuals. Broader study findings: Clonotype sharing among donors was thought likely to change with sequencing depth.

The table came from immunoSEQ multiplex PCR; TCRdb's copy has only in-frame clones and leaves some out. The table records about 2.1 million clones, roughly 95% of them present only once. About this clone: Antigen unknown.

The naive CD8 subset, CD45RO-negative cells positively selected for CCR7, excluded terminally differentiated effector memory CD45RA+ cells. Sequencing was performed on naive CD8+ T cells from PBMCs. The sequence was obtained from a man younger than 35 in good health. Some clones in this sample may be carry-over from other donors' samples.

CDR3 sequence (DNA): TGTGCCAGCAGTACGTGGACTAGCGGGGAGCTGTTTTTT. Protein sequence: CASSTWTSGELFF. The V and J genes are TRBV27 and TRBJ2-2, with 7 positions matching TRBD2. V was pared by 5 bases and J by 7 bases, with 4 bases of the junction left unmatched. This CDR3 contains 13 residues. The V gene's germline CDR1 is MNHEY and CDR2 SMNVEV (reference sequence).